This entry concerns a single TCR beta chain. The repertoire was sequenced with immunoSEQ multiplex PCR; TCRdb's copy has only in-frame clones and lacks some. This sample carries roughly 34,000 clones, 85% to 95% of them seen once, and the ten largest clones take 1.5% to 2%. Deletions cut 7 bases from V and 7 bases from J, with 14 bases between. Germline lookup yields CDR1 SNHLY and CDR2 FYNNEI. The CDR3 is 13 amino acids. The record originates from a study of T cell clonotyping in hematopoietic cell transplantation. The time point was: recipient sample about 28 days before transplant, after cytoreduction. Blood collection times were about day -28 and days 30, 100, 180 posttransplant.

The V gene is TRBV2, the J gene TRBJ2-1; D remains ambiguous. The clonotype originates from a man aged 40-55 years with chronic myeloid leukemia. Some clones in this sample may be carry-over from other donors' samples. The sequencing used peripheral blood mononuclear cells, collected before stem cell transplant. The CDR3 nucleotides read TGTGCCAGCAATCCCAGTTATGGGAATGAGCAGTTCTTC. Amino acid sequence: CASNPSYGNEQFF.